This T cell receptor beta chain appears in the sequencing data of a study of blood T cell repertoires in COVID-19. Study-wide background: Italy, Spain and the United States were the sources of the convalescent and acute COVID-19 samples. From T cells, B-cell-depleted T cells, or PBMCs came the material, which was cDNA or gDNA.

In the original processing: Quantification of nucleated cells was approximated via reference gene primer amplification. Clones were sequenced by immunoSEQ multiplex PCR, and TCRdb holds only the in-frame ones, with some missing. V and J calls and clone size follow that table, whereas D and trimming were derived from the DNA. The sample contains about 39,000 clones, approximately 94% of which appear only once. V lost 6 bases and J lost 1; bases outside the gene matches: 8. Germline CDR1 SGHDT, CDR2 YYEEEE. The CDR3 runs 16 residues. This TCR was recovered from a human donor with active COVID-19. The donor label of this sample is uncertain. The chain employs TRBV5-6 and TRBJ2-3; 10 bases map to TRBD2. The sequenced sample was peripheral blood. The chain's CDR3 is CASIPYGTSGTDTQYF. Written as DNA, the CDR3 is TGTGCCAGCATACCTTACGGGACTAGCGGCACAGATACGCAGTATTTT. The full variable domain, rest sourced from reference TRBV5-6 and TRBJ2-3, is DAGVTQSPTHLIKTRGQQVTLRCSPKSGHDTVSWYQQALGQGPQFIFQYYEEEERQRGNFPDRFSGHQFPNYSSELNVNALLLGDSALYLCASIPYGTSGTDTQYFGPGTRLTVL.